These T cell receptor beta chains were read from a single sample in a study of blood T cell repertoires in COVID-19. Assay used: immunoSEQ multiplex PCR; TCRdb lists only in-frame clones, some missing. Among some 460,000 clones, nearly 90% were seen once, and the ten largest hold nearly 2%. Sequenced material: PBMCs or T cells enriched from blood (not recorded which). The receptors come from a woman aged 18-29 years with acute COVID-19. CDR3s include the opening cysteine and the closing phenylalanine or tryptophan. The D gene is left open where the match is weak. Size values are once, few and many counts, or a class for expanded clones, and some rows have none.

-	TRBV5-4	-	TRBJ2-2	TGTGCCAGCAGCTTGGTGGGAGACGGCACCGGGGAGCTGTTTTTT	CASSLVGDGTGELFF
-	TRBV6-5	TRBD2	TRBJ2-1	TGTGCCAGCAGTTACTTGGGCGGGGGGGCGTACAATGAGCAGTTCTTC	CASSYLGGGAYNEQFF
-	TRBV28	-	TRBJ2-1	TGTGCCAGCAGGATTGGATTAATCAGGCCTGAGCAGTTCTTC	CASRIGLIRPEQFF
-	TRBV2	TRBD1	TRBJ1-5	TGTGCCAGCAGTGTGGACAGGGGCCTGCAATGGGGCCAGCATTTT	CASSVDRGLQWGQHF
-	TRBV7-2	TRBD1	TRBJ2-3	TGTGCCAGCAGCTTAGTAAGTCCGGGACAGGTACTCACAGATACGCAGTATTTT	CASSLVSPGQVLTDTQYF
-	TRBV5-1	-	TRBJ1-1	TGCGCCAGCAGCTTGGCCGCAGGGGCGAACACTGAAGCTTTCTTT	CASSLAAGANTEAFF
-	TRBV7-8	-	TRBJ1-5	TGTGCCAGCAGAGGAGCGGGAGGGAATCAGCCCCAGCATTTT	CASRGAGGNQPQHF
-	TRBV13	-	TRBJ1-5	TGTGCCAGCAGCCGACGACAGGACAATCAGCCCCAGCATTTT	CASSRRQDNQPQHF
-	TRBV7-2	-	TRBJ1-5	TGTGCCAGCAGCTTAGGTCCAGGAAATCAGCCCCAGCATTTT	CASSLGPGNQPQHF
-	TRBV7-2	TRBD2	TRBJ2-5	TGTGCCAGCAGCGTACTAGCGGGGGGGCTTCAAGAGACCCAGTACTTC	CASSVLAGGLQETQYF
-	TRBV19	-	TRBJ2-5	TGTGCCAGTAGACCAGTAGCGGACCAAGAGACCCAGTACTTC	CASRPVADQETQYF
-	TRBV25-1	-	TRBJ2-7	TGTGCCAGCAGTCCCCGAATGGCAGGGATCCACGAGCAGTACTTC	CASSPRMAGIHEQYF
-	TRBV5-8	TRBD1	TRBJ1-3	TGTGCCAGCAGCTTGACACAGGGGGCGGGTGGAAACACCATATATTTT	CASSLTQGAGGNTIYF
-	TRBV6-2/TRBV6-3	TRBD2	TRBJ2-7	TGTGCCAGCAGCCCTACGCGTCCAATTCTAGCGGGCGAGCAGTACTTC	CASSPTRPILAGEQYF
once	TRBV28	-	TRBJ1-1	TGTGCCAGCTATCCGCGGGGGGTCACTGAAGCTTTCTTT	CASYPRGVTEAFF